Presented here are 4 T cell receptor beta chains from one specimen sequenced in a study of CD8 T cells in ankylosing spondylitis. TCRdb independently ran MiXCR on the 5' RACE reads; one entry per CDR3 protein. The sample holds about 360,000 distinct CDR3 sequences, approximately 22% seen once. The material sequenced was blood, either unsorted or a sorted T cell fraction (not recorded which). Every receptor here comes from a male donor with ankylosing spondylitis or in good health (not recorded which).

V is TRBV9 and J is TRBJ2-3; 10 bases agree with TRBD1. CDR3 length equals 16 residues. After removal of 3 bases from V and 4 bases from J, the junction contained 8 bases not matched to a gene. The germline CDR1 and CDR2 sequences are SGDLS and YYNGEE. The CDR3 bases are TGTGCCAGCAGCGCACCCGGGACAGGGGTAGCAGATACGCAGTATTTT. As protein: CASSAPGTGVADTQYF.

In its sample, this clonotype was seen many times. This chain uses TRBV12-3 or TRBV12-4 with TRBJ2-6; D is ambiguous. There are 12 residues in the CDR3. Trimming removed 6 bases from V and 6 bases from J, with 6 bases in between. In DNA, the CDR3 is TGTGCCAGCAGCTCCTTGGCCAACGTCCTGACTTTC. It specifies CASSSLANVLTF.

CDR3 region: CSERFGLETQYF. The CDR3 DNA sequence: TGCAGTGAGAGGTTTGGGTTAGAGACCCAGTACTTC. This rearrangement joins TRBV20-1 to TRBJ2-5, with no clear D. There are 12 residues in the CDR3. The germline gives CDR1 DFQATT, CDR2 SNEGSKA (reference sequence). Trimming took off 7 bases at V and 4 bases at J, with 13 bases between the two ends.

This sequence joins TRBV6-2 or TRBV6-3 and TRBJ2-2; D gene uncertain. The CDR3 is made up of 15 amino acids. With 6 bases removed from V and 0 bases from J, the gap between germline ends came to 11 bases. CDR1 and CDR2 from the germline V gene are MNHEY and SVGEGT. CDR3: CASRLRDSNTGELFF. The CDR3, as DNA: TGTGCCAGCAGATTAAGGGATTCGAACACCGGGGAGCTGTTTTTT.